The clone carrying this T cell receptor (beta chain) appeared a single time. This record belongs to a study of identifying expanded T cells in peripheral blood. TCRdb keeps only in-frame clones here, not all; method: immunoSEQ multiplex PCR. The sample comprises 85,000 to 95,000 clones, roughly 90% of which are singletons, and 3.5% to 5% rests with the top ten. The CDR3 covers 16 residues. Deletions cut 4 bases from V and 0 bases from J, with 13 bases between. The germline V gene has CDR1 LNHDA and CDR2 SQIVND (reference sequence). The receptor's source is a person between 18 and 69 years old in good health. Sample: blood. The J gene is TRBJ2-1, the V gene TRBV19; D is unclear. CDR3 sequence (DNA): TGTGCCAGTAGTAAAATAACAGCTAGCTCCTACAATGAGCAGTTCTTC. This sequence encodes CASSKITASSYNEQFF.